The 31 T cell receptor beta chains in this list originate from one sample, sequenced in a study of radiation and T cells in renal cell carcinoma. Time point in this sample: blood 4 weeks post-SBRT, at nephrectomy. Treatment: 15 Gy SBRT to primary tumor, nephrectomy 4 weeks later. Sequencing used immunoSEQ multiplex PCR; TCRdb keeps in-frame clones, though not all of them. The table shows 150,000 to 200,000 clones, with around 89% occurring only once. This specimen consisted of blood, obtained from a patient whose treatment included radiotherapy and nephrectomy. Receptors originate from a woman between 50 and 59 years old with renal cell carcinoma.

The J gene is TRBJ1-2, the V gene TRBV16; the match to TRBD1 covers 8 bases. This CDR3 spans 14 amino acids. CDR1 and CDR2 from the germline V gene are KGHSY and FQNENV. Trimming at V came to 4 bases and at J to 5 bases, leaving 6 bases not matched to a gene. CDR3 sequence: CASSLDRGPYGYTF. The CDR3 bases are TGTGCCAGCAGCCTTGACAGGGGACCTTATGGCTACACCTTC. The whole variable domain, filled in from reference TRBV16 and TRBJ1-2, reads GEEVAQTPKHLVRGEGQKAKLYCAPIKGHSYVFWYQQVLKNEFKFLISFQNENVFDETGMPKERFSAKCLPNSPCSLEIQATKLEDSAVYFCASSLDRGPYGYTFGSGTRLTVV.

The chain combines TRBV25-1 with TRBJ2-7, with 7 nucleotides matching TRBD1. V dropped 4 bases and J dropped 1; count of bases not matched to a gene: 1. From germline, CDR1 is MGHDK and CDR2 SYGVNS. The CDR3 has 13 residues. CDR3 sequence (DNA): TGTGCCAGCAGTGCACAGGGGTCCTACGAGCAGTACTTC. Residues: CASSAQGSYEQYF.

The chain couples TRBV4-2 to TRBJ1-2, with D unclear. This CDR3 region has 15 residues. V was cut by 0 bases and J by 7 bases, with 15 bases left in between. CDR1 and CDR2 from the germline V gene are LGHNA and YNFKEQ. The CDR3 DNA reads TGTGCCAGCAGCCAAGATAACGGACCCTGGGGTGGCTACACCTTC. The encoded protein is CASSQDNGPWGGYTF.

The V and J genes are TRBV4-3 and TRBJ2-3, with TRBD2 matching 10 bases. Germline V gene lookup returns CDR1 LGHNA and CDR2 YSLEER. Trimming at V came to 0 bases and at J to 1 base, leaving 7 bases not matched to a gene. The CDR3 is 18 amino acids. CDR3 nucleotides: TGCGCCAGCAGCCAAGATTGGGCGACTAGCGGGCGCACAGATACGCAGTATTTT. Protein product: CASSQDWATSGRTDTQYF.

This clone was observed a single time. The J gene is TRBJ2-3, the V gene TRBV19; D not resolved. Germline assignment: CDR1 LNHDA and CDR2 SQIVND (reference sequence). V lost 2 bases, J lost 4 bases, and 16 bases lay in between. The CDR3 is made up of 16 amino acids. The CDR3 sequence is CASSIQDGRWADTQYF. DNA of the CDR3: TGTGCCAGTAGTATACAGGACGGCCGGTGGGCAGATACGCAGTATTTT.

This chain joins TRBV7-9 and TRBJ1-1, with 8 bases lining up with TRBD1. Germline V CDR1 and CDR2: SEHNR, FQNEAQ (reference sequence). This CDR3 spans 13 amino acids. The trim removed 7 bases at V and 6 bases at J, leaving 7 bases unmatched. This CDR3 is CASTSWTGPEAFF. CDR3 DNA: TGTGCCAGCACCTCGTGGACAGGGCCTGAAGCTTTCTTT.

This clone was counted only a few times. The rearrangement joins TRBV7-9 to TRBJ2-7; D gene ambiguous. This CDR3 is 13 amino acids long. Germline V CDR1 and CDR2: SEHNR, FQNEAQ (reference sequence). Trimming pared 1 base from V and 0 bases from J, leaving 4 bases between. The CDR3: CASSLGVSYEQYF. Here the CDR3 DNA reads TGTGCCAGCAGCTTAGGGGTCTCCTACGAGCAGTACTTC.

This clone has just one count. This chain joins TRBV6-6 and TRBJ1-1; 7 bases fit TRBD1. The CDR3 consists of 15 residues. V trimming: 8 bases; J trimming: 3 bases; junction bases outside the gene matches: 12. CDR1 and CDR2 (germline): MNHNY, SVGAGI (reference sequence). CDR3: CASVKGGSGDTEAFF. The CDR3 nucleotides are TGTGCCAGCGTTAAAGGGGGCTCCGGTGACACTGAAGCTTTCTTT.

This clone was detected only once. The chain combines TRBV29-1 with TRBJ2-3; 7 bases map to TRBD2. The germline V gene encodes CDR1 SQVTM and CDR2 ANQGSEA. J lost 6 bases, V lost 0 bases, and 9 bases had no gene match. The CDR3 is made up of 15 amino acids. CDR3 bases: TGCAGCGTTGAAGAGGTCCCGGGGGGTACGGATACGCAGTATTTT. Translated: CSVEEVPGGTDTQYF.

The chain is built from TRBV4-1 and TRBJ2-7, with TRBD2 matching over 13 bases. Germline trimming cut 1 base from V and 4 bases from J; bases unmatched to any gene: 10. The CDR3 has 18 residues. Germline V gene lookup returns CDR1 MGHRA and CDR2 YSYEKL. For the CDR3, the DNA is TGCGCCAGCAGCCAAGTGGCACTAGCGGGGGGGCATCTTTACGAGCAGTACTTC. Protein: CASSQVALAGGHLYEQYF.

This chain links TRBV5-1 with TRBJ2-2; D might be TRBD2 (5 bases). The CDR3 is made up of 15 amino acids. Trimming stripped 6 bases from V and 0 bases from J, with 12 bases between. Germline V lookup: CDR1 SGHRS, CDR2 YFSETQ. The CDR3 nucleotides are TGCGCCAGCACCACTAGTTCTGCGAACACCGGGGAGCTGTTTTTT. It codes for CASTTSSANTGELFF.

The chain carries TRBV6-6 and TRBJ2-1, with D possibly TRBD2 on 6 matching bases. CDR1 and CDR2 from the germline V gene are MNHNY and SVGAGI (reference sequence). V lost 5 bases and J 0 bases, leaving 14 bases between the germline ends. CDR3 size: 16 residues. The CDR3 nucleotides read TGTGCCAGCAGTCCCCTGATCGGGAGCTCCTACAATGAGCAGTTCTTC. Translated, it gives CASSPLIGSSYNEQFF.

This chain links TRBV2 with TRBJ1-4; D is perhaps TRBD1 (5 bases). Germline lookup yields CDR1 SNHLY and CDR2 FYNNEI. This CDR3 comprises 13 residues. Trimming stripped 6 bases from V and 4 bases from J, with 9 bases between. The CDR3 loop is CASRPDSNEKLFF. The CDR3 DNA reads TGTGCCAGCAGACCCGACAGTAATGAAAAACTGTTTTTT. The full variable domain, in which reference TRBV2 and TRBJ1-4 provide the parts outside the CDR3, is EPEVTQTPSHQVTQMGQEVILRCVPISNHLYFYWYRQILGQKVEFLVSFYNNEISEKSEIFDDQFSVERPDGSNFTLKIRSTKLEDSAMYFCASRPDSNEKLFFGSGTQLSVL.

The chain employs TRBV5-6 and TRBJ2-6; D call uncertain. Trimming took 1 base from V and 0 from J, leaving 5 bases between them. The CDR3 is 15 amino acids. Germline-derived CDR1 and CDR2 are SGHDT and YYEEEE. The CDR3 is CASSLRSSGANVLTF. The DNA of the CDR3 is TGTGCCAGCAGCTTGCGGTCCTCTGGGGCCAACGTCCTGACTTTC.

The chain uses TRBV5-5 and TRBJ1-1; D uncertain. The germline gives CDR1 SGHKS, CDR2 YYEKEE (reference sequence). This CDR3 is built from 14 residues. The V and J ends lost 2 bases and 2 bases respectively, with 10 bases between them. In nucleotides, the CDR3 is TGTGCCAGCAGCTTCAGGTGGCAAAACACTGAAGCTTTCTTT. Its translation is CASSFRWQNTEAFF.

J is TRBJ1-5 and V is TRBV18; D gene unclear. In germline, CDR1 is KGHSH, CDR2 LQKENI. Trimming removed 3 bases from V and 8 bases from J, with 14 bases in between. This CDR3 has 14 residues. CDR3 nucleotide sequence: TGTGCCAGCTCACCCTCCTCCACCCTTGAGCCCCAGCATTTT. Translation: CASSPSSTLEPQHF.

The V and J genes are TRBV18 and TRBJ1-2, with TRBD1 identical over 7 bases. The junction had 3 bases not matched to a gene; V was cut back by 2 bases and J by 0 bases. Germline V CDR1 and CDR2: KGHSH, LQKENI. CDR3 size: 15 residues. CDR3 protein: CASSPNRGSNYGYTF. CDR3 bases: TGTGCCAGCTCACCAAACAGGGGATCTAACTATGGCTACACCTTC.

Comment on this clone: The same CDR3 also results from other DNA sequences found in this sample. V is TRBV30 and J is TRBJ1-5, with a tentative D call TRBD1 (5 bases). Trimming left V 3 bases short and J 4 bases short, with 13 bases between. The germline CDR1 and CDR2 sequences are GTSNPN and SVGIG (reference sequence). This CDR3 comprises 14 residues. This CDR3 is CAWRGPGLNQPQHF. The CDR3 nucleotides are TGTGCCTGGAGGGGGCCGGGACTAAATCAGCCCCAGCATTTT.

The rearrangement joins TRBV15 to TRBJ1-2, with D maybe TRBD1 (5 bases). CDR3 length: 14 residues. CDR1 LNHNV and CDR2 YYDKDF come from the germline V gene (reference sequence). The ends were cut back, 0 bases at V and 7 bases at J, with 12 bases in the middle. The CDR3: CATSRDVGRGGYTF. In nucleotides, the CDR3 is TGTGCCACCAGCAGAGATGTAGGTAGGGGTGGCTACACCTTC. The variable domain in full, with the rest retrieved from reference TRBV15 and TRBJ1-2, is DAMVIQNPRYQVTQFGKPVTLSCSQTLNHNVMYWYQQKSSQAPKLLFHYYDKDFNNEADTPDNFQSRRPNTSFCFLDIRSPGLGDTAMYLCATSRDVGRGGYTFGSGTRLTVV.

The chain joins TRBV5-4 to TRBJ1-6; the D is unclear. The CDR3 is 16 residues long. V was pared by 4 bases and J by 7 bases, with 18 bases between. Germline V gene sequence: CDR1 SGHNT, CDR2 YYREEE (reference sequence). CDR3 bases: TGTGCCAGCAGCCGTCTTATTGAACTGGAAAATTCACCCCTCCACTTT. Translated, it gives CASSRLIELENSPLHF.

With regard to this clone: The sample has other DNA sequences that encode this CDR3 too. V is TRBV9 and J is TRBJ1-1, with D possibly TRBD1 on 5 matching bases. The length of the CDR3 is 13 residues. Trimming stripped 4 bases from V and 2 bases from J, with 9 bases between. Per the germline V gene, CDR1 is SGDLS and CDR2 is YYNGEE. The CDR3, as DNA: TGTGCCAGCAGCTTTACAGGAAACACTGAAGCTTTCTTT. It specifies CASSFTGNTEAFF.

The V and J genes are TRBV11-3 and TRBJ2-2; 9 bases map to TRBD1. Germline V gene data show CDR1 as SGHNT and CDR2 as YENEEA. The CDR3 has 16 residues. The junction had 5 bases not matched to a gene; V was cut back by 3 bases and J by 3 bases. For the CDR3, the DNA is TGTGCCAGCAGCTTCAGACAGGGGGTCTACACCGGGGAGCTGTTTTTT. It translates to CASSFRQGVYTGELFF.

The CDR3 sequence: CASSVPGLYEQYF. The CDR3 DNA reads as TGTGCCAGCAGTGTCCCGGGACTCTACGAGCAGTACTTC. The J gene is TRBJ2-7, the V gene TRBV6-1, with a weak D call TRBD2 (6 bases). CDR3 length: 13 residues. Germline V gives CDR1 MNHNS, CDR2 SASEGT. V lost 4 bases and J 3 bases, leaving 10 bases between the germline ends.

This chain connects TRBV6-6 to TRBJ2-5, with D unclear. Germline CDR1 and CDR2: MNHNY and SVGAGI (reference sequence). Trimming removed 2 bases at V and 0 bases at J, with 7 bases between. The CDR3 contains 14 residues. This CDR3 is CASSYGRNQETQYF. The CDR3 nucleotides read TGTGCCAGCAGTTACGGCAGAAACCAAGAGACCCAGTACTTC.

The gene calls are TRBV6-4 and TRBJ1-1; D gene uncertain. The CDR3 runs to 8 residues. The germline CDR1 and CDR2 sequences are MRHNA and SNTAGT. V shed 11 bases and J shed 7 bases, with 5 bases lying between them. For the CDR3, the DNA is TGTGCCGAGCTTGAAGCTTTCTTT. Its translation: CAELEAFF.

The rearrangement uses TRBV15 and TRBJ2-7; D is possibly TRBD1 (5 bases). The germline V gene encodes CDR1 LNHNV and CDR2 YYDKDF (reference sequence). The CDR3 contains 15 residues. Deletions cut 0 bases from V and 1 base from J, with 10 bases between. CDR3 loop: CATSRDPQGSYEQYF. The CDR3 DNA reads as TGTGCCACCAGCAGAGATCCCCAGGGATCCTACGAGCAGTACTTC. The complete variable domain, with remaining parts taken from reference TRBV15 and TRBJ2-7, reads DAMVIQNPRYQVTQFGKPVTLSCSQTLNHNVMYWYQQKSSQAPKLLFHYYDKDFNNEADTPDNFQSRRPNTSFCFLDIRSPGLGDTAMYLCATSRDPQGSYEQYFGPGTRLTVT.

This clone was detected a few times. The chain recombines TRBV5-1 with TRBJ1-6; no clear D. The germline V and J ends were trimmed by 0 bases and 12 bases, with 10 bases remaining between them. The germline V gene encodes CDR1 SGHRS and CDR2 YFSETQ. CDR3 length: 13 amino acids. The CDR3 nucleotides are TGCGCCAGCAGCTTGGACCAGCGTAGACCCCTCCACTTT. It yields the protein CASSLDQRRPLHF.

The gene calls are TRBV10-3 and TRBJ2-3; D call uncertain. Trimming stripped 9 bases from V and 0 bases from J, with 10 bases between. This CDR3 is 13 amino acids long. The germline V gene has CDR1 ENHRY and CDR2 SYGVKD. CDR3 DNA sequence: TGTGCCATTTCTGGGGATAGCACAGATACGCAGTATTTT. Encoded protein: CAISGDSTDTQYF.

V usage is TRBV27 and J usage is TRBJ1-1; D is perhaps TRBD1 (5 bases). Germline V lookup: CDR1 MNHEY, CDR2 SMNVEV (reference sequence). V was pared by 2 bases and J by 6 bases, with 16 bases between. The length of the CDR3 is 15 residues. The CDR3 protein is CASSLLARVRAEAFF. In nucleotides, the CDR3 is TGTGCCAGCAGTTTACTGGCCAGGGTCAGAGCTGAAGCTTTCTTT.

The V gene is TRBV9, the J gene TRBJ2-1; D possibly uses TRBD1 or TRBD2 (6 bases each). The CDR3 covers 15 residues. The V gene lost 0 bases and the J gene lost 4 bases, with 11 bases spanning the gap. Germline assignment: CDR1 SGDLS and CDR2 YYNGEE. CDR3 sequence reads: CASSVERGPYNEQFF. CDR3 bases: TGTGCCAGCAGCGTAGAACGGGGGCCATACAATGAGCAGTTCTTC.

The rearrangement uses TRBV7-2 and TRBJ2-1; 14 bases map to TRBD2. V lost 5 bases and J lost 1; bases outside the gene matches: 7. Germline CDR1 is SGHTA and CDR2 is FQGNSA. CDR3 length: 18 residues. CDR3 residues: CASSHRTSGGLSYNEQFF. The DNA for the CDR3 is TGTGCCAGCAGCCACCGGACTAGCGGGGGGTTATCCTACAATGAGCAGTTCTTC.